The T cell receptor (beta chain) described here comes from a study of blood T cell repertoires in COVID-19. It was during active infection that Seattle patients were enrolled and then longitudinally followed. Some clones are missing from TCRdb's copy, which holds only in-frame ones; the method was immunoSEQ multiplex PCR. The sample contains about 87,000 clones, approximately 85% of which appear only once. CDR3 length equals 16 residues. Germline V gene data show CDR1 as SGHRS and CDR2 as YFSETQ. V was clipped by 2 bases and J by 5 bases; unmatched bases: 7. The clonotype was recovered from a woman older than 75 with COVID-19, enrolled during active disease. The chain recombines TRBV5-1 with TRBJ2-2; 9 bases align to TRBD2. The sample comprised peripheral blood. The CDR3 DNA reads TGCGCCAGCAGCTTAGCTACTAGCGGGCCAACCGGGGAGCTGTTTTTT. This codes for CASSLATSGPTGELFF.